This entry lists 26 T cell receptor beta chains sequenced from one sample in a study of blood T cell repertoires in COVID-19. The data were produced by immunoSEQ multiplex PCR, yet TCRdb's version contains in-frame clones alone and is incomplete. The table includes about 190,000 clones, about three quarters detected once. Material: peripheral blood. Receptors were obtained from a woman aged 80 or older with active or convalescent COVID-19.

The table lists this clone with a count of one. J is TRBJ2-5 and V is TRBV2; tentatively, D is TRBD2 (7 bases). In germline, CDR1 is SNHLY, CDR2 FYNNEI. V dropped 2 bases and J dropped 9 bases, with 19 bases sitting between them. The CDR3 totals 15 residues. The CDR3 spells CASSELGGRTMSQYF. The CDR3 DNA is TGTGCCAGCAGTGAATTGGGGGGGCGGACGATGTCCCAGTACTTC.

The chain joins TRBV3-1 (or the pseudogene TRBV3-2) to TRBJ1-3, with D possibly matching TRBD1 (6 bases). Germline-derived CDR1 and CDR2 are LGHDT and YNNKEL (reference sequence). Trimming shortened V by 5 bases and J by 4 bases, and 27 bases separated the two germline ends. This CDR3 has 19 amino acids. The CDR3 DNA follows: TGTGCCAGCAGCGGGGCACTTAGTCCCACAGGGCGCATCGGAAACACCATATATTTT. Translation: CASSGALSPTGRIGNTIYF.

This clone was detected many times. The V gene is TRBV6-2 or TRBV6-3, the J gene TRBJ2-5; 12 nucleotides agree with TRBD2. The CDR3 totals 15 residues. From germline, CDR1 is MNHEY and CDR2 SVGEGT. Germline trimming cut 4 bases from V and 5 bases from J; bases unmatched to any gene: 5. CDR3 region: CASSSSGGARETQYF. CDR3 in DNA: TGTGCCAGCAGTTCTAGCGGGGGGGCCAGGGAGACCCAGTACTTC.

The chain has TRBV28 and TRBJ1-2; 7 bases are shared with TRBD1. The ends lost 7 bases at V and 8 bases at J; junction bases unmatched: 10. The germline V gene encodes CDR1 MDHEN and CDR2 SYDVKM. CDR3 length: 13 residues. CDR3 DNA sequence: TGTGCCAGCAACACCGGGACAGCTCGGGGCTACACCTTC. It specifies CASNTGTARGYTF.

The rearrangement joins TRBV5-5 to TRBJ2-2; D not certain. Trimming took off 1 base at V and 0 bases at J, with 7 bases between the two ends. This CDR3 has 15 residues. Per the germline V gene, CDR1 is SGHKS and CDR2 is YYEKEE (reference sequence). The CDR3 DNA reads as TGTGCCAGCAGCTTGACAGCCTCGAACACCGGGGAGCTGTTTTTT. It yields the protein CASSLTASNTGELFF.

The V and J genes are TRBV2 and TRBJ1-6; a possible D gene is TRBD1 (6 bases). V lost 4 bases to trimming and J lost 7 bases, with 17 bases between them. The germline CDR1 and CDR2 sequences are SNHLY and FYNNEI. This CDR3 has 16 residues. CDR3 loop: CASSVGAEGHNSPLHF. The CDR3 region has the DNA TGTGCCAGCAGTGTGGGGGCTGAGGGGCACAATTCACCCCTCCACTTT. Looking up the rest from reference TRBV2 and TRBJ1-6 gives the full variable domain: EPEVTQTPSHQVTQMGQEVILRCVPISNHLYFYWYRQILGQKVEFLVSFYNNEISEKSEIFDDQFSVERPDGSNFTLKIRSTKLEDSAMYFCASSVGAEGHNSPLHFGNGTRLTVT.

The CDR3 region has the DNA TGTGCCAGCAGGGCGACAGGCCTTACTTCCGAGCAGTACTTC. Translating gives CASRATGLTSEQYF. V usage is TRBV27 and J usage is TRBJ2-7; possible D gene TRBD1, 6 bases. The V and J ends lost 6 bases and 6 bases respectively, with 18 bases between them. The CDR3 contains 14 residues. Germline V lookup: CDR1 MNHEY, CDR2 SMNVEV (reference sequence).

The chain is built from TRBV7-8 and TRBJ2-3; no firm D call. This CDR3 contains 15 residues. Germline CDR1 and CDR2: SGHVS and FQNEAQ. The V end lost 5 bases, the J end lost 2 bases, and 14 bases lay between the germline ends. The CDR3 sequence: CASSGEGGYTDTQYF. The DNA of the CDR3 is TGTGCCAGCAGCGGCGAAGGCGGATACACAGATACGCAGTATTTT.

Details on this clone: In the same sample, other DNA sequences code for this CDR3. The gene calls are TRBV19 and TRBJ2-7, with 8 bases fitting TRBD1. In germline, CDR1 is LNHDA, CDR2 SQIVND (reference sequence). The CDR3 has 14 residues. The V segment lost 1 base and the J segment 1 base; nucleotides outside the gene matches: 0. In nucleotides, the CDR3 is TGTGCCAGTAGTATAGGGACAGGGTCCTACGAGCAGTACTTC. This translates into CASSIGTGSYEQYF.

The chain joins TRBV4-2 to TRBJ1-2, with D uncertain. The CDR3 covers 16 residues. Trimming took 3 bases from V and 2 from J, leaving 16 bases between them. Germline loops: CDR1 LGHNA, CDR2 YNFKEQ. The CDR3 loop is CASSHQMEQLNYGYTF. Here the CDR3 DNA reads TGTGCCAGCAGCCATCAAATGGAACAGCTCAACTATGGCTACACCTTC.

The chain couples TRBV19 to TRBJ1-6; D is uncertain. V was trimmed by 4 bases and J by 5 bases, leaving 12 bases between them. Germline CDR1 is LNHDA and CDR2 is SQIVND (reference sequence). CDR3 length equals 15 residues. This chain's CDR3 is CASSKLGRNNSPLHF. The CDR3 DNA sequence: TGTGCCAGTAGTAAATTGGGGAGGAATAATTCACCCCTCCACTTT.

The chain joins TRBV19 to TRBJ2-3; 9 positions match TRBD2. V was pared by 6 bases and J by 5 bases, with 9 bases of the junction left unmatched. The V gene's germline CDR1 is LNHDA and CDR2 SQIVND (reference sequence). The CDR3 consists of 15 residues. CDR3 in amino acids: CASRNLAGGQDTQYF. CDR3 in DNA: TGTGCCAGTAGGAATTTGGCGGGGGGGCAAGATACGCAGTATTTT. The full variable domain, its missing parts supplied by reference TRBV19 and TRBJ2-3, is DGGITQSPKYLFRKEGQNVTLSCEQNLNHDAMYWYRQDPGQGLRLIYYSQIVNDFQKGDIAEGYSVSREKKESFPLTVTSAQKNPTAFYLCASRNLAGGQDTQYFGPGTRLTVL.

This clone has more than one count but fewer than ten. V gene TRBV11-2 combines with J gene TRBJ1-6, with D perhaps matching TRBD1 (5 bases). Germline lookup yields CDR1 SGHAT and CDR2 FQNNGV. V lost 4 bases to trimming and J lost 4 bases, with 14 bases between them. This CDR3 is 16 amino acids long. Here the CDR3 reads CASSYHGGAYNSPLHF. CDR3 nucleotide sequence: TGTGCCAGCAGCTACCACGGCGGGGCTTATAATTCACCCCTCCACTTT.

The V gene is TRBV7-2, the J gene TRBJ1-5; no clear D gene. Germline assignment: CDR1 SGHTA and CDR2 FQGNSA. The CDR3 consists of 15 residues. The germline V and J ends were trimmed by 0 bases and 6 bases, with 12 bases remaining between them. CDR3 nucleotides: TGTGCCAGCAGCTTAGCGGTAGCGGAGGGTCAGCCCCAGCATTTT. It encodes CASSLAVAEGQPQHF.

The CDR3 loop is CASISRASYEQYF. CDR3 nucleotides: TGTGCCAGCATCAGCAGGGCCTCCTACGAGCAGTACTTC. The chain couples TRBV6-5 to TRBJ2-7; weak D call: TRBD1 (5 bases). Trimming removed 7 bases at V and 0 bases at J, with 10 bases between. CDR3 length equals 13 residues. Looked up from germline, CDR1 is MNHEY and CDR2 is SVGAGI.

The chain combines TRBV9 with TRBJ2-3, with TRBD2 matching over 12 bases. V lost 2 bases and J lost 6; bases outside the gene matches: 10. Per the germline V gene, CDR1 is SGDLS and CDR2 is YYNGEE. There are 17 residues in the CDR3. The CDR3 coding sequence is TGTGCCAGCAGCGTCTTTTCTAGCGGGGGGGCCGGGGATACGCAGTATTTT. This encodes CASSVFSSGGAGDTQYF.

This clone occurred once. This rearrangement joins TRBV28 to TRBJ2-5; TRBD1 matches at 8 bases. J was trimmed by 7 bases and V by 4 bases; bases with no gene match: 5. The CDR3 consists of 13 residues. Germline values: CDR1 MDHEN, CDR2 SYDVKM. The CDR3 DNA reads TGTGCCAGCAGTTCTCAGGGGGCGCGGACCCAGTACTTC. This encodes CASSSQGARTQYF.

This chain's CDR3 is CASSLSPGAGGYNEQFF. CDR3 bases: TGTGCCAGCAGCTTAAGTCCTGGAGCGGGGGGGTACAATGAGCAGTTCTTC. This chain joins TRBV7-3 and TRBJ2-1; TRBD2 aligns across 10 bases. Germline CDR1 and CDR2: SGHTA and FQGTGA. J gave up 4 bases and V 1 base, and 7 bases lay outside the gene matches. The CDR3 is made up of 17 amino acids.

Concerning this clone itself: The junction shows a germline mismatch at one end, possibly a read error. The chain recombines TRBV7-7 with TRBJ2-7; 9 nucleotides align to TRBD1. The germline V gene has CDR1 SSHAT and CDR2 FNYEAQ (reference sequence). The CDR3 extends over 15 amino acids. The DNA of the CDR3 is TGTGCTAGCAGCTTAGACAGGGGGGCCTCCTACGAGCAGTACTTC. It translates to CASSLDRGASYEQYF.

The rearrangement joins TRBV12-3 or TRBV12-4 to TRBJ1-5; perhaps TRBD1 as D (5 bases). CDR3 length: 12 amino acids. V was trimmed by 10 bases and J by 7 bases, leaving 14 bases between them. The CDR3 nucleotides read TGTGCCATGGGGGGAGGAGGACAGCCCCAGCATTTT. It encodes CAMGGGGQPQHF.

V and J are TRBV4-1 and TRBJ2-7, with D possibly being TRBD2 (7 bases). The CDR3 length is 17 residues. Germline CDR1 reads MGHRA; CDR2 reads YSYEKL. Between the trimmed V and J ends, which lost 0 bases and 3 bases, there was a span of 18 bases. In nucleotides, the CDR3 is TGCGCCAGCAGCCAAGATCTTTCGGTGGGGGGGCGCTACGAGCAGTACTTC. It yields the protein CASSQDLSVGGRYEQYF.

The CDR3 region is CASSQTGVSGNTIYF. CDR3 in DNA: TGCGCCAGCAGCCAAACAGGGGTCTCTGGAAACACCATATATTTT. The gene calls are TRBV4-1 and TRBJ1-3, with 7 bases that match TRBD1. Germline-derived CDR1 and CDR2 are MGHRA and YSYEKL. The CDR3 is 15 amino acids. The V gene end was trimmed by 2 bases and the J gene end by 0 bases; junction bases not matched to a gene: 1.

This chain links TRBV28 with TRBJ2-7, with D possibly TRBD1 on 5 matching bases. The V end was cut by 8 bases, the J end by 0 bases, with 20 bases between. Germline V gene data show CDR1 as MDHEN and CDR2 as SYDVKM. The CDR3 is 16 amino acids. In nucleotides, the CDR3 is TGTGCCAGCGGTATACCAGGGATGGGTTTCTCCTACGAGCAGTACTTC. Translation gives CASGIPGMGFSYEQYF.

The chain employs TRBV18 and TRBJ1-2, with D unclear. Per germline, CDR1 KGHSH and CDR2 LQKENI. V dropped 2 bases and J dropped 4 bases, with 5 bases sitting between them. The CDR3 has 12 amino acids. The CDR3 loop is CASSPGSYGYTF. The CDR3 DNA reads TGTGCCAGCTCACCAGGGAGCTATGGCTACACCTTC.

The CDR3 DNA follows: TGCGCCAGCAGCTTGCTAGCGGGGGGGCCGGGAGAGACCCAGTACTTC. Its translation is CASSLLAGGPGETQYF. The J gene is TRBJ2-5, the V gene TRBV5-1; 12 positions agree with TRBD2. The ends lost 1 base at V and 4 bases at J; junction bases unmatched: 5. CDR3 size: 16 residues. Germline CDR1 SGHRS, CDR2 YFSETQ.

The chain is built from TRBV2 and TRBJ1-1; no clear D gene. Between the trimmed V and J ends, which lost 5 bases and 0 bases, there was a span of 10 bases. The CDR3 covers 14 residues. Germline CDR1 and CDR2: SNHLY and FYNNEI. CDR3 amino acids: CASSKDNMNTEAFF. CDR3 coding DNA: TGTGCCAGCAGTAAAGATAACATGAACACTGAAGCTTTCTTT.